Ten or more counts support the clone carrying this T cell receptor beta chain. TCRdb independently ran MiXCR on the 5' RACE reads; one entry per CDR3 protein. Of 530,000 or so distinct CDR3 sequences detected, roughly 17% appear once; the ten largest clones hold about 8.1%. The data originate from a study of T-cell memory formation after mild COVID-19. Trimming removed 0 bases from V and 8 bases from J, with 8 bases in between. The V gene's germline CDR1 is SGHRS and CDR2 YFSETQ. The CDR3 spans 13 residues. J is TRBJ1-4 and V is TRBV5-1; D ambiguous. Sequencing used PBMCs or a T cell subset sorted from them (not recorded which). The receptor was derived from an adult woman who had mild COVID-19 (a few samples of this study predate the infection). Cell type and time point are not known. The CDR3 nucleotides are TGCGCCAGCAGCTTGGGCCGAAAAGAAAAACTGTTTTTT. Translation: CASSLGRKEKLFF.